These T cell receptor beta chains were read from a single sample in a study of CD8+CD57+ T cells in acquired aplastic anemia. MiXCR, applied by TCRdb to the reads, yields one record per CDR3 protein. The sample holds some 150,000 distinct CDR3 sequences, over 50% seen once. Sequenced input: sorted CD4+, CD8+, or CD8+CD57+ T cells (not recorded which) from PBMCs. These receptors all stem from a human donor with aplastic anemia. Both conserved end residues are part of each CDR3. Each record gives: V gene, J gene, clone size, CDR3 protein. Rows give clone size only sometimes, using once, few, many, or a class for an expanded clone.

>TRBV7-8|TRBJ1-1|NA
CASSRTLNTEAFF
>TRBV7-8|TRBJ2-5|few
CASSSMGRETQYF
>TRBV11-2|TRBJ1-4|NA
CASSLDGGSEKLFF
>TRBV10-3|TRBJ1-2|NA
CATMGYTSYGYTF
>TRBV7-9|TRBJ2-2|NA
CTSSEGQGRTGELFF
>TRBV2|TRBJ1-4|few
CASTVLGSNEKLFF
>TRBV20-1|TRBJ1-2|many
CSARDPGFLRDHGYTF
>TRBV7-3|TRBJ2-7|many
CASSFGQGFYEQYF
>TRBV27|TRBJ2-3|NA
CASSFMGTSGPDTQYF
>TRBV27|TRBJ2-7|many
CASSSGTHHYEQYF
>TRBV6-1|TRBJ2-1|NA
CASSEASGGEQFF